This section outlines one TCR beta chain sequence together with its context. Its antigen is currently unknown. This specimen comes from a study of shared clonotypes between healthy human individuals. Study observations and caveats: Having only a few donors restricted how much genetic and exposure-history diversity was captured. Naive subsets generally exceeded memory subsets in estimated richness.

On sorted subsets, replicate PCRs used about 0.2 ug DNA, or 30,000 or so T cell genomes. Sequencing used immunoSEQ multiplex PCR; TCRdb keeps in-frame clones, though not all of them. This table holds roughly 2,000,000 clones, over 85% found once. In the naive CD8 group, cells lacked CD45RO and were positively selected for CCR7, so terminally differentiated effector memory CD45RA+ cells were left out. Each donor was a Caucasian adult residing in Nashville, Tennessee. This CDR3 is built from 16 residues. Germline values: CDR1 SGHNT, CDR2 YYREEE (reference sequence). The trim removed 4 bases at V and 8 bases at J, leaving 13 bases unmatched.

The sample comprised naive CD8+ T cells sorted from blood. The chain joins TRBV5-4 to TRBJ2-1; 9 nucleotides match TRBD2. The TCR originated in a man younger than 35 in good health. The DNA of the CDR3 is TGTGCCAGCAGCCCGGCATGGGCGGGAGGGTCAGATGAGCAGTTCTTC. Translating it yields CASSPAWAGGSDEQFF.